The rows below give T cell receptor beta chains drawn from one sample of a study of T cells in Graves' hyperthyroidism and ophthalmopathy. TCRdb reanalysed the multiplex PCR reads using MiXCR and keeps one entry per CDR3 protein. The sample consists of 250,000 or so distinct CDR3 sequences, about 15% of them appearing once. What was sequenced was blood. The origin of the receptors is a woman aged 18-29 years with Graves' ophthalmopathy. The CDR3 runs from the conserved cysteine through the conserved F or W. D genes are given only for firm matches. The size entry gives once, few, many or a size class.

size	V	J	D	DNA	CDR3
many	TRBV4-2	TRBJ2-3	NA	TGTGCCAGCAGCCCCCGGGACTTAGGGCTTGATACGCAGTATTTT	CASSPRDLGLDTQYF
many	TRBV7-8	TRBJ1-5	NA	TGTGCCAGCAGCTTAGAATTGACGGGGAATCAGCCCCAGCATTTT	CASSLELTGNQPQHF
few	TRBV5-5	TRBJ2-7	NA	TGTGCCAGCAGCTTTATAGGGGGTTACGAGCAGTACTTC	CASSFIGGYEQYF
many	TRBV28	TRBJ2-1	NA	TGTGCCAGCAGGGCCCCACCGTTCTACAATGAGCAGTTCTTC	CASRAPPFYNEQFF
many	TRBV11-3	TRBJ1-6	NA	TGTGCCAGCAGCTTAGATGGGCAGGTTTCACCCCTCCACTTT	CASSLDGQVSPLHF
many	TRBV7-8	TRBJ2-5	NA	TGTGCCAGCAGCTTAGATCGAGGGGGGGAAGAGACCCAGTACTTC	CASSLDRGGEETQYF
few	TRBV28	TRBJ1-5	TRBD1	TGTGCCAGCAGTACCCTGGGGGCAGGGGGAAGTCGGCAGCCCCAGCATTTT	CASSTLGAGGSRQPQHF
many	TRBV7-2	TRBJ2-3	NA	TGTGCCAGCAGCCCCTCCTTAGCGGTGCACACGCAGTATTTT	CASSPSLAVHTQYF
many	TRBV28	TRBJ2-1	TRBD2	TGTGCCAGCAGTTTGGGACTAGCTTCGACAGTCTGGTTCTTC	CASSLGLASTVWFF
many	TRBV7-9	TRBJ2-5	TRBD1	TGTGCCAGCAGCCCCCAACCGGGACAGTCGATGGAAGAGACCCAGTACTTC	CASSPQPGQSMEETQYF
many	TRBV6-5	TRBJ1-5	NA	TGTGCCAGCAGTTACTCCGGGCTAAATCAGCCCCAGCATTTT	CASSYSGLNQPQHF
few	TRBV11-3	TRBJ2-7	NA	TGTGCCAGCAGCTTAGTTTGGGGGTACGAGCAGTACTTC	CASSLVWGYEQYF
many	TRBV15	TRBJ1-1	NA	TGTGCCACCAATCTCCCTCTTGGAGCTTTCTTT	CATNLPLGAFF
many	TRBV3-1	TRBJ2-5	NA	TGTGCCAGCAGCCAAGATCCTGATCTGGCAGGCGACCTGGTCGGAACCCAGTACTTC	CASSQDPDLAGDLVGTQYF
many	TRBV27	TRBJ2-2	TRBD2	TGTGCCAGCTCCCGACTAGCGGACACCGGGGAGCTGTTTTTT	CASSRLADTGELFF
many	TRBV20-1	TRBJ1-6	NA	TGCAGTGCCCAGGACAGTCCGTTCCAAGATTCACCCCTCCACTTT	CSAQDSPFQDSPLHF
many	TRBV27	TRBJ2-7	NA	TGTGCCAGCAGTGAGACTAGTCTCCCATACGAGCAGTACTTC	CASSETSLPYEQYF
many	TRBV7-9	TRBJ2-1	NA	TGTGCCAGCAGCTTAATCCTAGCCGACTACAATGAGCAGTTCTTC	CASSLILADYNEQFF